This TCR beta chain originates from a study of T cell responses to AZD1222 COVID-19 vaccine. Clones were sequenced by immunoSEQ multiplex PCR, and TCRdb holds only the in-frame ones, with some missing. The sample lists fewer than 75,000 clones; 80% to 95% were seen once. The CDR3 spans 13 residues. The trim removed 5 bases at V and 7 bases at J, leaving 4 bases unmatched. Notes on the study in general: Reportedly, nearly half of unique spike TCRs recognized epitopes outside B.1.351/B.1.1.7 mutations.

As for this clone: Its antigen remains unknown.

The receptor comes from an adult who received the MenACWY meningococcal vaccine as a control. The specimen was peripheral blood, collected 28 days after the second dose of the MenACWY control vaccine. The chain couples TRBV12-3 or TRBV12-4 to TRBJ1-4, with TRBD1 matching 7 bases. DNA for the CDR3: TGTGCCAGCAGTCAAACAGGGGTTGAAAAACTGTTTTTT. This encodes CASSQTGVEKLFF.